This T cell receptor (beta chain) appears in the sequencing data of a study of preoperative IRX-2 immunotherapy in early breast cancer. The treatment denotes: preoperative locoregional IRX-2 cytokine immunotherapy. Patients received preoperative, locoregional IRX-2 cytokine immunotherapy in a phase Ib study. Repertoires were generated with immunoSEQ multiplex PCR, while TCRdb's copy carries only in-frame clones and drops some. This sample has 3,000 to 3,500 clones; 78% occur once, and the top ten carry roughly 6.4%. The CDR3 length is 15 residues. Germline V gives CDR1 SGHNT, CDR2 YENEEA. V lost 5 bases and J 4 bases, leaving 17 bases between the germline ends.

This material consisted of tumor tissue, taken after IRX-2 immunotherapy. The chain is built from TRBV11-3 and TRBJ1-1; a possible D gene is TRBD1 (5 bases). The TCR was taken from a human donor with breast cancer. CDR3 sequence: CASSPTTPGLTEAFF. In DNA form, the CDR3 reads TGTGCCAGCAGCCCCACTACTCCGGGACTCACTGAAGCTTTCTTT.